These T cell receptor beta chains were read from a single sample in a study of Ad26.COV2.S vaccination and SARS-CoV-2 variants. Generated by immunoSEQ multiplex PCR, the TCRdb table keeps only in-frame clones and is missing some. The sample consists of roughly 350,000 clones, more than 75% of them appearing once. The sequences come from peripheral blood, collected in a trial of Ad26.COV2.S vaccine versus placebo. The receptor source for this set is a person between 18 and 65 years old who received the Ad26.COV2.S COVID-19 vaccine or a placebo. Both conserved end residues are part of each CDR3. The D gene is left open where the match is weak. Clone size is stated in some rows and not others, as once, few, many or a class when expanded.

cdr3_length | j_call | clone_size | v_call | d_call | cdr3_aa | cdr3_nt
14 | TRBJ1-2 | NA | TRBV4-1 | NA | CASSQENNNYGYTF | TGCGCCAGCAGCCAAGAAAACAATAACTATGGCTACACCTTC
16 | TRBJ2-2 | NA | TRBV7-3 | TRBD2 | CASSSGLAGGTGELFF | TGTGCCAGCAGCTCCGGACTAGCGGGGGGCACCGGGGAGCTGTTTTTT
15 | TRBJ1-4 | NA | TRBV15 | NA | CATSRVAGGAEKLFF | TGTGCCACCAGCAGAGTTGCCGGGGGTGCCGAAAAACTGTTTTTT
15 | TRBJ2-1 | NA | TRBV10-3 | NA | CAISDSGQLRDEQFF | TGTGCCATCAGTGACTCGGGACAACTTCGGGATGAGCAGTTCTTC
12 | TRBJ2-1 | NA | TRBV29-1 | TRBD1 | CSGRTGVNEQFF | TGCAGCGGAAGGACAGGGGTCAATGAGCAGTTCTTC
11 | TRBJ1-1 | NA | TRBV6-5 | NA | CASSTLRTAFF | TGTGCCAGCAGCACCTTAAGGACGGCTTTCTTT
15 | TRBJ1-3 | NA | TRBV18 | NA | CASSPQGSTGNTIYF | TGTGCCAGCTCACCACAGGGTAGCACTGGAAACACCATATATTTT
13 | TRBJ1-1 | NA | TRBV6-5 | NA | CASSYRRGAEAFF | TGTGCCAGCAGTTACAGAAGGGGGGCTGAAGCTTTCTTT
14 | TRBJ1-2 | NA | TRBV27 | NA | CASSLVGGGYGYTF | TGTGCCAGCAGTTTAGTAGGGGGAGGCTATGGCTACACCTTC
11 | TRBJ1-2 | NA | TRBV12-3/TRBV12-4 | NA | CASSLRAGYTF | TGTGCCAGCAGTTTAAGGGCCGGCTACACCTTC
19 | TRBJ2-3 | NA | TRBV21-1 | NA | CASNPAESGGIFCTDTQYF | TGTGCCAGCAACCCCGCAGAGAGCGGGGGTATTTTTTGCACAGATACGCAGTATTTT
15 | TRBJ1-4 | few | TRBV18 | NA | CASSPETVSNEKLFF | TGTGCCAGCTCACCAGAGACGGTATCTAATGAAAAACTGTTTTTT
16 | TRBJ2-2 | NA | TRBV19 | NA | CASSIGGAWNTGELFF | TGTGCCAGTAGTATAGGGGGGGCCTGGAACACCGGGGAGCTGTTTTTT
14 | TRBJ1-1 | NA | TRBV3-1/TRBV3-2 | TRBD1 | CASRRTGVNTEAFF | TGTGCCAGCAGACGGACAGGGGTGAACACTGAAGCTTTCTTT
16 | TRBJ2-2 | NA | TRBV4-3 | NA | CASSQDKVANTGELFF | TGCGCCAGCAGCCAAGATAAGGTCGCGAACACCGGGGAGCTGTTTTTT
15 | TRBJ1-1 | NA | TRBV18 | NA | CASSPEQGLDTEAFF | TGTGCCAGCTCACCCGAACAGGGTTTGGATACTGAAGCTTTCTTT
14 | TRBJ1-2 | NA | TRBV20-1 | NA | CSASLGSTNYGYTF | TGCAGTGCTAGTCTTGGCAGTACTAACTATGGCTACACCTTC
16 | TRBJ1-1 | NA | TRBV30 | NA | CAWLNPPGRTNTEAFF | TGTGCCTGGTTAAACCCTCCGGGACGAACAAACACTGAAGCTTTCTTT
16 | TRBJ2-1 | NA | TRBV4-1 | TRBD2 | CASSQVWGGGAVEQFF | TGCGCCAGCAGCCAAGTTTGGGGCGGGGGGGCCGTTGAGCAGTTCTTC
13 | TRBJ1-4 | NA | TRBV5-1 | NA | CASSWTVDEKLFF | TGCGCCAGCAGTTGGACGGTGGATGAAAAACTGTTTTTT
15 | TRBJ2-3 | NA | TRBV2 | TRBD1 | CASRYGTGSTDTQYF | TGTGCCAGCAGATACGGGACAGGGAGCACAGATACGCAGTATTTT
15 | TRBJ1-2 | NA | TRBV11-2 | NA | CASSFMGSLSYGYTF | TGTGCCAGCAGCTTTATGGGCAGCCTCTCCTATGGCTACACCTTC
16 | TRBJ2-7 | NA | TRBV30 | TRBD2 | CAWSGGSGGALNEQYF | TGTGCCTGGAGTGGAGGTAGCGGGGGGGCCTTGAACGAGCAGTACTTC
14 | TRBJ2-7 | NA | TRBV19 | NA | CASSIFAGNYEQYF | TGTGCCAGTAGTATATTTGCAGGGAACTACGAGCAGTACTTC
12 | TRBJ1-2 | NA | TRBV30 | NA | CAWRQGTYGYTF | TGTGCCTGGAGGCAGGGGACCTATGGCTACACCTTC
19 | TRBJ2-2 | NA | TRBV7-2 | TRBD1 | CASSLDRHTGGGWTGELFF | TGTGCCAGCAGCTTGGATAGGCATACAGGGGGCGGCTGGACCGGGGAGCTGTTTTTT
13 | TRBJ1-5 | once | TRBV7-8 | NA | CASSAPDNQPQHF | TGTGCCAGCAGTGCACCGGACAATCAGCCCCAGCATTTT
16 | TRBJ2-7 | NA | TRBV5-1 | NA | CASSLSAGPSSYEQYF | TGCGCCAGCAGCTTGTCTGCAGGCCCAAGCTCCTACGAGCAGTACTTC
13 | TRBJ1-2 | NA | TRBV4-1 | NA | CASSPLGTFGYTF | TGCGCCAGCAGCCCCCTAGGGACTTTTGGCTACACCTTC
15 | TRBJ1-1 | NA | TRBV25-1 | NA | CASSEYRGGHTEAFF | TGTGCCAGCAGTGAATACAGGGGAGGACACACTGAAGCTTTCTTT
15 | TRBJ2-3 | NA | TRBV6-4 | NA | CASSDSYGQPNTQYF | TGTGCCAGCAGTGACTCCTACGGACAGCCTAATACGCAGTATTTT
14 | TRBJ1-1 | NA | TRBV19 | TRBD1 | CASSIDRGRGKAFF | TGTGCCAGTAGTATAGATCGGGGCAGGGGGAAAGCTTTCTTT
15 | TRBJ1-4 | NA | TRBV5-1 | NA | CASSLGGTTNEKLFF | TGCGCCAGCAGCTTGGGAGGGACAACTAATGAAAAACTGTTTTTT
16 | TRBJ1-2 | NA | TRBV5-1 | NA | CASSLVPTRVEDGYTF | TGCGCCAGCAGCTTGGTACCGACCCGGGTAGAAGATGGCTACACCTTC
12 | TRBJ2-5 | once | TRBV7-9 | NA | CATRRTQETQYF | TGTGCCACCCGACGGACCCAAGAGACCCAGTACTTC
15 | TRBJ2-2 | NA | TRBV11-2 | NA | CASSLEGRNTGELFF | TGTGCCAGCAGCTTAGAAGGCAGAAACACCGGGGAGCTGTTTTTT
17 | TRBJ2-2 | NA | TRBV2 | TRBD2 | CASSGTSGHANTGELFF | TGTGCCAGCAGTGGGACTAGCGGGCACGCGAACACCGGGGAGCTGTTTTTT
13 | TRBJ2-1 | NA | TRBV30 | NA | CAWSVLRYNEQFF | TGTGCCTGGAGTGTACTCAGGTACAATGAGCAGTTCTTC
13 | TRBJ1-1 | NA | TRBV6-5 | NA | CASTNRVNTEAFF | TGTGCCAGCACCAACAGGGTGAACACTGAAGCTTTCTTT
15 | TRBJ2-2 | NA | TRBV6-2/TRBV6-3 | NA | CASSYGRPNTGELFF | TGTGCCAGCAGTTACGGTCGACCGAACACCGGGGAGCTGTTTTTT
14 | TRBJ1-1 | NA | TRBV5-1 | TRBD1 | CASSSGTGNAEAFF | TGCGCCAGCAGCTCCGGGACAGGGAATGCTGAAGCTTTCTTT
12 | TRBJ1-1 | once | TRBV2 | NA | CASTRTAFEAFF | TGTGCCAGCACCCGGACAGCCTTTGAAGCTTTCTTT
12 | TRBJ2-7 | NA | TRBV11-2 | NA | CASSLGDTGQYF | TGTGCCAGCAGCTTAGGGGACACAGGGCAGTACTTC
11 | TRBJ1-2 | once | TRBV29-1 | NA | CSVEEGHGYTF | TGCAGCGTTGAAGAAGGTCATGGCTACACCTTC
14 | TRBJ1-1 | NA | TRBV2 | NA | CASTWGGVNTEAFF | TGTGCCAGCACCTGGGGAGGAGTCAACACTGAAGCTTTCTTT
14 | TRBJ1-1 | NA | TRBV7-2 | NA | CASSFSGPNTEAFF | TGTGCCAGCAGCTTTTCCGGGCCGAACACTGAAGCTTTCTTT
13 | TRBJ1-2 | NA | TRBV6-4 | NA | CASSDGLGDGYTF | TGTGCCAGCAGTGATGGGTTAGGCGATGGCTACACCTTC
16 | TRBJ1-4 | NA | TRBV5-1 | TRBD1 | CASSTTGDPTNEKLFF | TGCGCCAGCAGCACGACAGGGGACCCAACTAATGAAAAACTGTTTTTT
15 | TRBJ2-7 | NA | TRBV30 | NA | CAWSFDPYTVYEQYF | TGTGCCTGGAGTTTTGATCCCTATACCGTCTACGAGCAGTACTTC
14 | TRBJ2-3 | NA | TRBV29-1 | TRBD1 | CSVGKGARTDTQYF | TGCAGCGTAGGAAAGGGGGCAAGGACAGATACGCAGTATTTT
13 | TRBJ2-7 | NA | TRBV5-4 | TRBD1 | CASSLDRGYEQYF | TGTGCCAGCAGCTTGGACAGGGGATACGAGCAGTACTTC
17 | TRBJ1-1 | NA | TRBV4-3 | NA | CASSQDSLRGRYTEAFF | TGCGCCAGCAGCCAAGATAGTCTACGAGGTAGGTACACTGAAGCTTTCTTT
13 | TRBJ2-7 | NA | TRBV9 | TRBD2 | CASSDGLALEQYF | TGTGCCAGCAGCGACGGACTAGCGTTAGAGCAGTACTTC
13 | TRBJ1-5 | NA | TRBV7-9 | NA | CASSLRLDQPQHF | TGTGCCAGCAGCCTACGGTTGGATCAGCCCCAGCATTTT
16 | TRBJ2-1 | NA | TRBV25-1 | NA | CASSLPGLSSYNEQFF | TGTGCCAGCAGTCTACCAGGGTTATCTTCCTACAATGAGCAGTTCTTC
14 | TRBJ2-7 | NA | TRBV2 | NA | CASDQRDSPYEQYF | TGTGCCAGCGATCAGCGAGATAGCCCCTACGAGCAGTACTTC
16 | TRBJ1-2 | NA | TRBV13 | NA | CASSPPLTGSSYGYTF | TGTGCCAGCAGCCCGCCTCTCACCGGGTCCTCTTATGGCTACACCTTC